This TCR beta chain was identified during a study of cytotoxic CD8 clonotypes in ibrutinib-treated CLL. CDR1 KGHSH and CDR2 LQKENI come from the germline V gene. The V end lost 3 bases, the J end lost 8 bases, and 20 bases lay between the germline ends. This CDR3 has 16 amino acids. Findings of the study overall: Elevated clonality accompanied ibrutinib response, with a return toward baseline values at progression.

The intended depth for sequencing was 1 in 200,000 to 1 in 1 million T cells. Assay: immunoSEQ multiplex PCR; the TCRdb copy retains only in-frame clones and omits some. The repertoire consists of approximately 45,000 clones, with more than 60% occurring once and the leading ten covering roughly 12%. Genomic DNA (roughly 1.8 micrograms) was obtained from cryopreserved PBMCs for construction of TCR beta libraries. With respect to this clone: Its antigen remains unidentified.

This rearrangement joins TRBV18 to TRBJ2-4; D assignment may be TRBD1 or TRBD2 (5 bases each). The receptor comes from a human donor with chronic lymphocytic leukemia. Sequencing was performed on PBMCs, taken after 12 months of ibrutinib treatment. This chain's CDR3 is CASSPLGGRAEDIQYF. For the CDR3, the DNA is TGTGCCAGCTCACCCCTAGGAGGCAGGGCGGAGGACATTCAGTACTTC.